The 27 T cell receptor beta chains listed next were all sequenced from one sample in a study of long-term antiretroviral therapy in people with HIV. Researchers ran immunoSEQ v3.0 at survey level. The table came from immunoSEQ multiplex PCR; TCRdb's copy has only in-frame clones and leaves some out. The sample carries around 26,000 clones, around 83% recorded once. Sequenced material: unsorted PBMCs, taken 2.9 years after starting antiretroviral therapy. The receptors derive from a man aged 50-59 years with HIV.

The sample holds a few counts of this clone. This chain joins TRBV5-1 and TRBJ2-1; TRBD1 matches at 10 bases. This CDR3 has 15 residues. With 3 bases clipped from V and 4 bases from J, the junction kept 4 bases outside the gene matches. Germline V gene sequence: CDR1 SGHRS, CDR2 YFSETQ. CDR3 coding DNA: TGCGCCAGCAGCTCCGGACAGGGGGAGTACAATGAGCAGTTCTTC. Its protein is CASSSGQGEYNEQFF.

The rearrangement uses TRBV9 and TRBJ1-1; D gene uncertain. Germline CDR1 reads SGDLS; CDR2 reads YYNGEE. V shed 3 bases and J shed 4 bases, with 22 bases lying between them. The CDR3 length is 17 residues. The CDR3 DNA reads as TGTGCCAGCAGCGCTGGATCCGGAGGGTACTTAAGCACTGAAGCTTTCTTT. Its protein product is CASSAGSGGYLSTEAFF.

This chain links TRBV5-1 with TRBJ1-3; no reliable D call. This CDR3 contains 14 residues. Deletions cut 5 bases from V and 2 bases from J, with 11 bases between. The germline V gene has CDR1 SGHRS and CDR2 YFSETQ. The CDR3 coding sequence is TGCGCCAGCAGAGACCAGGCGGCTGGAAACACCATATATTTT. This translates into CASRDQAAGNTIYF.

This chain uses TRBV2 with TRBJ2-2, with D maybe TRBD1 (6 bases). Trimming shortened V by 5 bases and J by 5 bases, and 15 bases separated the two germline ends. CDR1 is SNHLY and CDR2 is FYNNEI in the germline V gene. This CDR3 has 15 amino acids. CDR3 amino acids: CASSPRDIFTGELFF. The CDR3 DNA sequence: TGTGCCAGCAGTCCCCGGGACATCTTTACCGGGGAGCTGTTTTTT. The entire variable domain, with the rest obtained from reference TRBV2 and TRBJ2-2, is as follows: EPEVTQTPSHQVTQMGQEVILRCVPISNHLYFYWYRQILGQKVEFLVSFYNNEISEKSEIFDDQFSVERPDGSNFTLKIRSTKLEDSAMYFCASSPRDIFTGELFFGEGSRLTVL.

CDR3 sequence (DNA): TGTGCCTGGAGTGGCCAAACGGGAGAGCAGCCCCAGCATTTT. This translates into CAWSGQTGEQPQHF. The chain carries TRBV30 and TRBJ1-5; no clear D gene. V was trimmed by 1 base and J by 7 bases, leaving 14 bases between them. Germline-derived CDR1 and CDR2 are GTSNPN and SVGIG (reference sequence). The CDR3 totals 14 residues.

This clone appeared a few times. The rearrangement joins TRBV4-1 to TRBJ1-1, with 12 nucleotides matching TRBD1. The CDR3 extends over 17 amino acids. Germline CDR1 is MGHRA and CDR2 is YSYEKL. Trimming removed 2 bases from V and 5 bases from J; junction bases left unmatched: 9. The CDR3, as DNA: TGCGCCAGCAGCCAAAACCCGGGACAGGGGGCGCTTACTGAAGCTTTCTTT. This gives the protein CASSQNPGQGALTEAFF.

The gene calls are TRBV7-1 and TRBJ2-1; 7 positions agree with TRBD2. TRBV7-1 qualifies as an ORF whose function is uncertain. The CDR3 contains 15 residues. With V trimmed by 3 bases and J by 3 bases, 5 bases remained unmatched. Written as DNA, the CDR3 is TGTGCCAGCAGCTCCCGGGGAGGGAACTACAATGAGCAGTTCTTC. Encoded protein: CASSSRGGNYNEQFF.

This clone was counted a few times. The J gene is TRBJ1-5, the V gene TRBV28; no reliable D call. There are 13 residues in the CDR3. CDR1 is MDHEN and CDR2 is SYDVKM in the germline V gene. Trimming took 5 bases from V and 6 from J, leaving 11 bases between them. CDR3 nucleotides: TGTGCCAGCAGTGAGATGACCTTTCAGCCCCAGCATTTT. This gives the protein CASSEMTFQPQHF.

The chain links TRBV7-3 to TRBJ2-2; D ambiguous. The germline gives CDR1 SGHTA, CDR2 FQGTGA. The CDR3 spans 15 residues. V was shortened by 6 bases and J by 0 bases, with 11 bases between the two germline ends. The CDR3 bases are TGTGCCAGCAGGCTAGACGGAACGAACACCGGGGAGCTGTTTTTT. Its protein product is CASRLDGTNTGELFF.

J is TRBJ2-7 and V is TRBV9, with D perhaps being TRBD1 or TRBD2 (7 bases each). Trimming removed 0 bases at V and 6 bases at J, with 19 bases between. CDR3 length: 16 residues. CDR1 is SGDLS and CDR2 is YYNGEE in the germline V gene. The chain's CDR3 is CASSVAPQGGQIEQYF. The DNA of the CDR3 is TGTGCCAGCAGCGTAGCCCCTCAGGGGGGGCAGATCGAGCAGTACTTC. The full variable domain, rest sourced from reference TRBV9 and TRBJ2-7, is DSGVTQTPKHLITATGQRVTLRCSPRSGDLSVYWYQQSLDQGLQFLIQYYNGEERAKGNILERFSAQQFPDLHSELNLSSLELGDSALYFCASSVAPQGGQIEQYFGPGTRLTVT.

This chain connects TRBV27 to TRBJ1-1, with D possibly TRBD1 on 6 matching bases. The V end was cut by 5 bases, the J end by 3 bases, with 16 bases between. This CDR3 contains 15 residues. Germline loops: CDR1 MNHEY, CDR2 SMNVEV (reference sequence). The CDR3, as DNA: TGTGCCAGCAGTCGACCGGGGGGCCGGCACACTGAAGCTTTCTTT. Translation gives CASSRPGGRHTEAFF.

This clone was seen once. The chain links TRBV30 to TRBJ1-1, with a weak D call TRBD1 (6 bases). The CDR3 extends over 14 amino acids. The V and J ends lost 0 bases and 5 bases respectively, with 13 bases between them. Germline V lookup: CDR1 GTSNPN, CDR2 SVGIG (reference sequence). The CDR3 here is CAWSVTGRLTEAFF. The CDR3 DNA is TGTGCCTGGAGTGTAACAGGGAGGTTGACTGAAGCTTTCTTT.

The chain joins TRBV23-1 to TRBJ1-2; D is uncertain. TRBV23-1 is classed as an ORF, of uncertain function. This CDR3 region has 22 residues. Trimming pared 8 bases from V and 4 bases from J, leaving 41 bases between. The CDR3 here is CASPAILGGGLRRLTHIYGYTF. The CDR3 nucleotides read TGCGCCAGCCCTGCCATATTGGGCGGAGGGTTGCGTCGGCTAACTCATATCTATGGCTACACCTTC.

In nucleotides, the CDR3 is TGTGCCAGCAGCCTACAGGGGCGGTACAATGAGCAGTTCTTC. Translation gives CASSLQGRYNEQFF. This chain joins TRBV11-2 and TRBJ2-1; 7 nucleotides match TRBD1. Germline CDR1 and CDR2: SGHAT and FQNNGV. This CDR3 spans 14 amino acids. Germline trimming cut 5 bases from V and 4 bases from J; bases unmatched to any gene: 5.

This clone was counted a single time. The chain has TRBV6-5 and TRBJ2-4, with 7 positions matching TRBD1. CDR1 and CDR2 from the germline V gene are MNHEY and SVGAGI. The V gene end was trimmed by 6 bases and the J gene end by 6 bases; junction bases not matched to a gene: 11. CDR3 length equals 15 residues. Here the CDR3 reads CASSSSGTVTNIQYF. Here the CDR3 DNA reads TGTGCCAGCAGCTCATCCGGGACAGTCACAAACATTCAGTACTTC.

The chain combines TRBV7-2 with TRBJ1-2; 8 positions match TRBD1. This CDR3 has 14 amino acids. Per the germline V gene, CDR1 is SGHTA and CDR2 is FQGNSA. V lost 6 bases, J lost 5 bases, and 8 bases stayed unmatched. CDR3 sequence reads: CASSPGTGLYGYTF. For the CDR3, the DNA is TGTGCCAGCAGTCCCGGGACAGGACTTTATGGCTACACCTTC.

The chain recombines TRBV7-3 with TRBJ2-2; TRBD2 matches 8 bases. Germline values: CDR1 SGHTA, CDR2 FQGTGA. The V and J ends lost 7 bases and 6 bases, in that order; junction bases with no gene match: 16. The length of the CDR3 is 17 residues. The chain's CDR3 is CASTLPGGGRGAGELFF. The DNA for the CDR3 is TGTGCCAGCACCCTCCCCGGGGGGGGAAGAGGGGCCGGGGAGCTGTTTTTT.

The chain uses TRBV7-2 and TRBJ1-4, with D possibly being TRBD1 (5 bases). The CDR3 is 17 amino acids. Germline CDR1 SGHTA, CDR2 FQGNSA. V was clipped by 3 bases and J by 0 bases, with 14 bases between them. The CDR3 nucleotides are TGTGCCAGCAGCTTCTATACAGGAATTGCAACTAATGAAAAACTGTTTTTT. The encoded protein is CASSFYTGIATNEKLFF.

This sequence joins TRBV18 and TRBJ1-1, with 7 bases identical to TRBD1. After removal of 10 bases from V and 1 base from J, the junction contained 9 bases not matched to a gene. Germline CDR1 KGHSH, CDR2 LQKENI. The CDR3 sequence is 14 residues long. DNA for the CDR3: TGTGCCACCCTTGAACAGGGGCAGAACACTGAAGCTTTCTTT. Its translation is CATLEQGQNTEAFF.

The V gene is TRBV4-3, the J gene TRBJ2-3, with D uncertain. The CDR3 is made up of 15 amino acids. Trimming left V 0 bases short and J 0 bases short, with 7 bases between. Germline lookup yields CDR1 LGHNA and CDR2 YSLEER. The DNA of the CDR3 is TGCGCCAGCAGCCAAGACGGATCTAGCACAGATACGCAGTATTTT. Amino acid sequence: CASSQDGSSTDTQYF.

J is TRBJ1-1 and V is TRBV28, with TRBD1 matching over 7 bases. CDR3 length equals 15 residues. The junction had 11 bases not matched to a gene; V was cut back by 6 bases and J by 4 bases. CDR1 and CDR2 from the germline V gene are MDHEN and SYDVKM. The CDR3 DNA is TGTGCCAGCAGCCCCCAGGGAAGGGGGCCCACTGAAGCTTTCTTT. The encoded protein is CASSPQGRGPTEAFF.

CDR3 bases: TGTGCCAGCAGTCTGGGAGGGAGGAACGAGCAGTACTTC. Translation gives CASSLGGRNEQYF. The chain employs TRBV6-1 and TRBJ2-7, with 7 bases aligning to TRBD2. Per germline, CDR1 MNHNS and CDR2 SASEGT. The CDR3 is 13 residues long. The V and J ends lost 5 bases and 5 bases, in that order; junction bases with no gene match: 6.

This clone was counted only a few times. J is TRBJ2-7 and V is TRBV6-1; D is unclear. V lost 7 bases and J lost 2, with 12 bases in between. Germline V gene lookup returns CDR1 MNHNS and CDR2 SASEGT. The CDR3 extends over 13 amino acids. CDR3 residues: CASTLDSAYEQYF. The CDR3 DNA follows: TGTGCCAGCACATTAGACTCGGCCTACGAGCAGTACTTC.

The CDR3 DNA follows: TGTGCCAGCAGCCGGGACAGTTCACCCCTCCACTTT. It codes for CASSRDSSPLHF. The chain links TRBV28 to TRBJ1-6; 7 nucleotides line up with TRBD1. The trim removed 6 bases at V and 9 bases at J, leaving 2 bases unmatched. CDR3 length: 12 amino acids. Germline V CDR1 and CDR2: MDHEN, SYDVKM.

The chain employs TRBV9 and TRBJ2-3; possibly TRBD2 for D (6 bases). The CDR3 runs to 15 residues. Germline V gives CDR1 SGDLS, CDR2 YYNGEE. Trimming took off 0 bases at V and 6 bases at J, with 14 bases between the two ends. CDR3 sequence: CASSVAEGPRDTQYF. Here the CDR3 DNA reads TGTGCCAGCAGCGTAGCGGAGGGGCCGAGGGATACGCAGTATTTT.

This sequence joins TRBV5-1 and TRBJ1-6, with TRBD1 as a possible D gene (6 bases). The germline CDR1 and CDR2 sequences are SGHRS and YFSETQ. The V gene lost 4 bases and the J gene lost 5 bases, with 10 bases spanning the gap. This CDR3 comprises 14 residues. The CDR3 here is CASSLRTDNSPLHF. CDR3 sequence (DNA): TGCGCCAGCAGCCTCCGGACAGATAATTCACCCCTCCACTTT.

This clone showed up just once. The chain carries TRBV5-4 and TRBJ1-2; D unclear. There are 14 residues in the CDR3. V was cut by 0 bases and J by 1 base, with 7 bases left in between. In germline, CDR1 is SGHNT, CDR2 YYREEE (reference sequence). Written as DNA, the CDR3 is TGTGCCAGCAGCTTGGCCCCCCTTAACTATGGCTACACCTTC. The encoded protein is CASSLAPLNYGYTF.